The clone carrying this T cell receptor (beta chain) was counted once. The germline gives CDR1 MNHEY, CDR2 SVGAGI. Deletions cut 8 bases from V and 3 bases from J, with 18 bases between. The CDR3 spans 15 residues. These data come from a study of blood T cell repertoires in COVID-19. At the level of the study: Samples of COVID-19 (acute and convalescent) were obtained from the United States, Italy and Spain.

Sequenced by immunoSEQ multiplex PCR; TCRdb stores in-frame clones only, minus some. The sample contains tens of thousands of clones, roughly 73% of which appear only once. Material for sequencing was peripheral blood. V gene TRBV6-5 combines with J gene TRBJ2-3, with D perhaps TRBD1 (7 bases). This TCR came from a human donor in a cohort sampled during active COVID-19. The CDR3 loop is CASGFQGGATDTQYF. CDR3 sequence (DNA): TGTGCCAGCGGATTTCAGGGGGGCGCGACAGATACGCAGTATTTT.